This T cell receptor (beta chain) stems from a study of control samples from healthy donors and cancer patients. The protocol was immunoSEQ multiplex PCR, while the TCRdb copy is restricted to in-frame clones and leaves out a portion. The table shows 100,000 or so clones, with 90% to 95% occurring only once. The CDR3 extends over 12 amino acids. CDR1 is SGDLS and CDR2 is YYNGEE in the germline V gene. With 0 bases removed from V and 7 bases from J, the gap between germline ends came to 5 bases. This TCR derives from a woman aged 25 to 45 in good health. The J gene is TRBJ1-5, the V gene TRBV9; D remains unclear. What was sequenced was blood. The CDR3 region has the DNA TGTGCCAGCAGCGTAGCACGCCAGCCCCAGCATTTT. Translating it yields CASSVARQPQHF.